Presented here are 8 T cell receptor beta chains from one specimen sequenced in a study of CD8 T cells in Susac syndrome. Random hexamers primed reverse transcription of 0.5 to 1 ug RNA. MiXCR was run by TCRdb on the immunoSEQ multiplex PCR reads, yielding one entry per CDR3 protein. The sample has about 300,000 distinct CDR3 sequences, under 95% seen once. What was sequenced was CD4+ T cells from PBMCs. These receptors originate from a human donor with multiple sclerosis.

This clonotype was observed a handful of times. This chain joins TRBV7-2 and TRBJ1-6, with D hard to call. The length of the CDR3 is 15 residues. Per the germline V gene, CDR1 is SGHTA and CDR2 is FQGNSA. V lost 5 bases to trimming and J lost 7 bases, with 15 bases between them. CDR3 sequence: CASSPQRIRNSPLHF. The CDR3 DNA sequence: TGTGCCAGCAGCCCACAAAGGATACGGAATTCACCCCTCCACTTT.

The V and J genes are TRBV2 and TRBJ2-7, with D possibly being TRBD2 (5 bases). The CDR3 spans 14 residues. CDR1 and CDR2 from the germline V gene are SNHLY and FYNNEI. The V end lost 11 bases, the J end lost 2 bases, and 19 bases lay between the germline ends. DNA of the CDR3: TGTGCCTCCCTCACGTCCCTGGGAGCCTACGAGCAGTACTTC. Translating it yields CASLTSLGAYEQYF. The full variable domain, its missing parts supplied by reference TRBV2 and TRBJ2-7, is EPEVTQTPSHQVTQMGQEVILRCVPISNHLYFYWYRQILGQKVEFLVSFYNNEISEKSEIFDDQFSVERPDGSNFTLKIRSTKLEDSAMYFCASLTSLGAYEQYFGPGTRLTVT.

The chain employs TRBV7-3 and TRBJ2-1, with D unclear. This CDR3 is built from 13 residues. V was shortened by 5 bases and J by 4 bases, with 9 bases between the two germline ends. Germline-derived CDR1 and CDR2 are SGHTA and FQGTGA. The chain's CDR3 is CASSELQYNEQFF. The CDR3, as DNA: TGTGCCAGCAGCGAGCTCCAGTACAATGAGCAGTTCTTC.

Only one count was recorded for this clonotype. The chain is built from TRBV3-1 and TRBJ1-2, with TRBD1 identical over 9 bases. The CDR3 has 16 residues. Germline loops: CDR1 LGHDT, CDR2 YNNKEL (reference sequence). V shed 3 bases, J shed 3 bases, and the junction held 8 bases outside the gene matches. CDR3 loop: CASSHLERTGDYGYTF. Here the CDR3 DNA reads TGTGCCAGCAGCCATCTGGAAAGGACAGGGGACTATGGCTACACCTTC.

This chain uses TRBV7-2 with TRBJ1-3; the match to TRBD1 covers 7 bases. With V trimmed by 0 bases and J by 4 bases, 6 bases remained unmatched. Germline values: CDR1 SGHTA, CDR2 FQGNSA. This CDR3 region has 16 residues. CDR3 residues: CASSLAIWGQGNTIYF. The CDR3 bases are TGTGCCAGCAGCTTAGCGATATGGGGACAGGGAAACACCATATATTTT.

The genes are TRBV7-9 and TRBJ1-1, with D perhaps TRBD1 (5 bases). Germline V gene sequence: CDR1 SEHNR, CDR2 FQNEAQ (reference sequence). CDR3 size: 15 residues. V was pared by 4 bases and J by 2 bases, with 14 bases between. In nucleotides, the CDR3 is TGTGCCAGCAGCTCTAGGGGTATTGGAAACACTGAAGCTTTCTTT. This encodes CASSSRGIGNTEAFF.

The rearrangement uses TRBV5-4 and TRBJ1-4, with 10 bases fitting TRBD1. The CDR3 totals 15 residues. CDR1 is SGHNT and CDR2 is YYREEE in the germline V gene (reference sequence). Trimming removed 3 bases from V and 8 bases from J; junction bases left unmatched: 7. DNA of the CDR3: TGTGCCAGCAGCTCGCCGGGACAGGGGATGGAAAAACTGTTTTTT. The encoded protein is CASSSPGQGMEKLFF.

The chain couples TRBV30 to TRBJ2-3, with D perhaps matching TRBD1 (7 bases). The CDR3 sequence is 15 residues long. Per germline, CDR1 GTSNPN and CDR2 SVGIG (reference sequence). The V and J ends lost 1 base and 0 bases respectively, with 11 bases between them. The CDR3 sequence is CAWSAGGLSTDTQYF. CDR3 coding DNA: TGTGCCTGGAGTGCAGGGGGGCTAAGCACAGATACGCAGTATTTT. The variable domain in full, with the rest retrieved from reference TRBV30 and TRBJ2-3, is SQTIHQWPATLVQPVGSPLSLECTVEGTSNPNLYWYRQAAGRGLQLLFYSVGIGQISSEVPQNLSASRPQDRQFILSSKKLLLSDSGFYLCAWSAGGLSTDTQYFGPGTRLTVL.